This T cell receptor beta chain was retrieved from a study of T cell repertoires in cytomegalovirus infection. Overall study: From public TCR beta signatures came an indication of both CMV infection and matching HLA type.

With V trimmed by 3 bases and J by 4 bases, 8 bases remained unmatched. The CDR3 extends over 16 amino acids. Germline CDR1 is SEHNR and CDR2 is FQNEAQ (reference sequence). TCRdb analysed the reads with MiXCR anew, one entry per CDR3 protein. The table lists 630,000 or so distinct CDR3 sequences, less than 25% of them singletons. Sequencing was done on a sample of CD8+ T cells from PBMCs. The receptor was derived from a human donor in good health (CMV status not recorded). Some clones in this sample may be carry-over from other donors' samples. The chain uses TRBV7-9 and TRBJ2-1; 8 nucleotides match TRBD1. The DNA of the CDR3 is TGTGCCAGCAGCTTGGGCAGGGGGCGTGGGTACAATGAGCAGTTCTTC. This codes for CASSLGRGRGYNEQFF.